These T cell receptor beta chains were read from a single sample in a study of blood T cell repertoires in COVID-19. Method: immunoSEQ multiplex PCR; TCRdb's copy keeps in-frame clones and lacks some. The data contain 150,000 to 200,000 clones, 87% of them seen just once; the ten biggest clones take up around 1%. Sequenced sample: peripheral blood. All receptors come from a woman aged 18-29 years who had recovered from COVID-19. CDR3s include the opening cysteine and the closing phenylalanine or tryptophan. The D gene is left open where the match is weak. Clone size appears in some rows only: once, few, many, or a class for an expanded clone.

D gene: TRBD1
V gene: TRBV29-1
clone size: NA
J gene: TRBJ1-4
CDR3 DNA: TGCAGCGTTGCTAGACAGGGGGATGAAAAACTGTTTTTT
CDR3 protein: CSVARQGDEKLFF

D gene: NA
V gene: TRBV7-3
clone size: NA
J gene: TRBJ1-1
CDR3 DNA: TGTGCCAGCAGCTTAATCCCCGGGACTGAAGCTTTCTTT
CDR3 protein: CASSLIPGTEAFF

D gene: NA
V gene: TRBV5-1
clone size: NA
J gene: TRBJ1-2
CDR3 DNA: TGCGCCAGCAGCTTGGCCGGGGATAATGGCTACACCTTC
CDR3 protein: CASSLAGDNGYTF

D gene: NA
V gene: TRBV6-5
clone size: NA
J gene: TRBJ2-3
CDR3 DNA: TGTGCCAGCACCTCCGACAGCTCTAGCACAGATACGCAGTATTTT
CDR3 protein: CASTSDSSSTDTQYF

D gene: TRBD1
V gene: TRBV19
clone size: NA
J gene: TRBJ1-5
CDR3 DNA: TGTGCCAGTAGTAACCGCCGGGACAGGGGTCCCTGGAGCAATCAGCCCCAGCATTTT
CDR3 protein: CASSNRRDRGPWSNQPQHF

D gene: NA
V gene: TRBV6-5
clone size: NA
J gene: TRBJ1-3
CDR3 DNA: TGTGCCAGCAGGGGGGGGGACGGAAACACCATATATTTT
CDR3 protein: CASRGGDGNTIYF

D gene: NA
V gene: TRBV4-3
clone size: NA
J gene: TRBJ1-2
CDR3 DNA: TGCGCCAGCAGCCAATCGCTAACAGGTCTTTATGGCTACACCTTC
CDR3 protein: CASSQSLTGLYGYTF

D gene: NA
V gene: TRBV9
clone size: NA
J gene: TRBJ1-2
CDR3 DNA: TGTGCCAGCAGCGTAGGACAGCCGACCTATGGCTACACCTTC
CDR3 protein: CASSVGQPTYGYTF

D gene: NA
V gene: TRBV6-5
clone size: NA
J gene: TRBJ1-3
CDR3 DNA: TGTGCCAGCAGTTACCCCGGGGGGGCGCCCGGAAACACCATATATTTT
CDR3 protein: CASSYPGGAPGNTIYF

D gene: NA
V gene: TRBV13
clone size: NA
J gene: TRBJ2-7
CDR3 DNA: TGTGCCAGCAGCTTAGGAGTCCAGGGAACAAACGAGCAGTACTTC
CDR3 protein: CASSLGVQGTNEQYF

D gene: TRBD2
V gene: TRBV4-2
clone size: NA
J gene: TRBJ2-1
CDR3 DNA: TGTGCCAGCAGCCAAGAGCTAGCGGGGGATCCTTTGGGTGAGCAGTTCTTC
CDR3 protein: CASSQELAGDPLGEQFF

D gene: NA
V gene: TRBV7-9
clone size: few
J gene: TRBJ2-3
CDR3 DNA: TGTGCCAGCAGCTTAGCGAATCTAGCGAGACGGGGGGATACGCAGTATTTT
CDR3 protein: CASSLANLARRGDTQYF

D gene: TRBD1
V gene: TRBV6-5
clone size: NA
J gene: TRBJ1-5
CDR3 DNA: TGTGCCAGCAGCCAAACAGGGGGCTCAGCTCAGCCCCAGCATTTT
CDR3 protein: CASSQTGGSAQPQHF

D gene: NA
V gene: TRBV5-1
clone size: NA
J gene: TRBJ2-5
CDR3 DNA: TGCGCCAGCAGCCCGGGGACCCCCAGGGGCCGCCAAGAGACCCAGTACTTC
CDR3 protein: CASSPGTPRGRQETQYF